This TCR beta chain originates from a study of T cell responses to AZD1222 COVID-19 vaccine (dated by TCRdb to the early 2020s). Regarding the research as a whole: TCR sequencing was performed for roughly 240 trial participants, of whom 207 were given two doses of AZD1222 and around 25 were given two doses of MenACWY control vaccine. Trial participants were enrolled by age into subgroups of 18-55, 56-69 and 70-plus years, and about 150, 27 and 61 TCR-sequenced participants, respectively, were included in these subgroups.

At the junction V is shortened by 4 bases and J by 9 bases; bases outside the gene matches: 5. For CDR1 and CDR2, the germline V gene (reference sequence) lists LNHNV and YYDKDF. The CDR3 runs 14 residues from the cysteine to the phenylalanine. Just CDR3 DNA is preserved here, 42 bases in frame from base 1. The CDR3 regions of human TCRbeta chains were analyzed by immunosequencing. The paper's data handling went like this. TCRs in the repertoires were matched against a reference library of SARS-CoV-2-specific TCRs that had been generated with the MIRA antigen-specificity platform. Breadth was defined as the fraction of unique TCRs that were SARS-CoV-2-associated. Depth was defined as the fraction of total T cells that were SARS-CoV-2-associated. Each spike-specific TCR was assigned to its reactive spike region and to a CD4 or CD8 class using the MIRA data. Log10-transformed breadth and depth values were compared by one-way ANOVA with Sidak's multiple comparisons tests. TCRdb mirrors the immuneACCESS table, restricted to in-frame sequences. Some clones are absent from its copies; in checked studies, under half trace to an unresolved V gene, and the reason for the others is unknown. The V and J calls and clone size were taken over from that table, and D and trimming were inferred from the DNA. The sample includes 7,500 to 8,500 clones, with roughly 90% observed a single time. 7% to 7.5% of the sample lies in the top ten.

The time point label, as the study defines it: about 28 days (+/-7) after the second vaccine dose. AZD1222 recipients whose second dose came at about 4 weeks and those whose second dose came at about 12 weeks were combined into one group, since spike-specific TCR depth and breadth did not differ between the two schedules. Vaccinee samples were obtained from the UK trials COV001 and COV002, which included a single-blind randomized controlled phase 2/3 trial of AZD1222 (ChAdOx1 nCoV-19) in healthy adults. Trial participant PBMC samples were collected at day 0 and day 28 after the second dose for TCRbeta chain sequencing. On this clone itself: The antigen it recognizes is unknown. Base qualities were left out, and no much larger clone turns up one base away.

Here is what the overall study found, with its caveats: Reportedly, close to half of the unique spike-specific TCRs recognized epitopes lying outside the regions that are mutated in the B.1.351 and B.1.1.7 variants. CD4 TCRs associated with the vaccine covered the entire spike protein, and the dominant responses were in regions 160-218 and 743-854. Participants were mostly white British and included more females than males, and it was suggested by the authors that clonal diversity may have been underestimated. Only five or six AZD1222 recipients were SARS-CoV-2 seropositive at baseline, limiting conclusions about previously exposed vaccinees. The 56-69-year group was small, and its depth increase did not reach significance, likely because of low power. Spike-specific TCR breadth and depth rose significantly after two AZD1222 doses compared with day 0 and with MenACWY recipients. Because no day 14 peak-response samples were available, repertoires were characterized only after the peak T cell response.

The sequence links TRBV15 to TRBJ2-1; TRBD2 aligns with 11 central bases. This clonotype was sampled from an adult who received the AZD1222 COVID-19 vaccine. Sample: peripheral blood, taken 28 days after the second AZD1222 dose. The sequenced DNA: TGTGCCACCAGCACCGTGGGACTAGCGGTTGAGCAGTTCTTC. This gives the protein CATSTVGLAVEQFF.